This T cell receptor beta chain was captured in a study of chemoradiotherapy in HPV16-positive cancers. Sequencing was performed with immunoSEQ multiplex PCR; in TCRdb, only in-frame clones are kept and a portion is missing. The repertoire holds about 3,500 clones, with approximately 94% as singletons. The TCR comes from a human donor with HPV-associated anogenital cancer. Sequenced here: tumor tissue, sampled from a patient who underwent chemoradiotherapy.

The CDR3 region is CAISEPGLVGELFF. The CDR3 DNA reads TGTGCCATCAGTGAGCCTGGGTTGGTCGGGGAGCTGTTTTTT. V and J are TRBV10-3 and TRBJ2-2; D gene ambiguous. CDR1 and CDR2 from the germline V gene are ENHRY and SYGVKD. V lost 2 bases, J lost 7 bases, and 11 bases lay in between. This CDR3 is built from 14 residues.